This T cell receptor beta chain was found in a study of shared clonotypes between healthy human individuals. Execution of the assay was at deep level. TCRdb's copy holds only in-frame clones and misses some; the assay was immunoSEQ multiplex PCR. The sample yields 1.5 million to 2.5 million clones, about 95% seen once. CD45RO-negative, CCR7-positively selected cells formed the naive CD8 fraction, excluding terminally differentiated effector memory CD45RA+ cells. With regard to this clone: The antigen remains unidentified. Other DNA sequences in the sample encode the same CDR3.

CDR3 length: 16 residues. Unmatched junction bases numbered 5, after V lost 5 bases and J lost 0 bases. Germline assignment: CDR1 PRHDT and CDR2 FYEKMQ (reference sequence). General study findings and limits: Among the subsets, naive ones generally showed larger estimated richness than memory ones.

The clonotype originates from a man aged 18 to 29 in good health. V gene TRBV13 combines with J gene TRBJ2-3, with 10 bases aligning to TRBD2. Sequenced sample: naive CD8+ T cells sorted from blood. The chain's CDR3 is CASSPRTSGSTDTQYF. The DNA for the CDR3 is TGTGCCAGCAGCCCGAGGACTAGCGGAAGCACAGATACGCAGTATTTT.